A single sample gave rise to the 3 T cell receptor beta chains below, sequenced in a study of shared clonotypes between healthy human individuals. TCRdb's table, derived via immunoSEQ multiplex PCR, lists solely in-frame clones and lacks some. This repertoire shows more than 2 million clones, approximately 94% found once; its top ten account for approximately 0.13%. Material for sequencing was naive CD4+ T cells sorted from blood. Described subset: CD45RA+ positively selected. The receptors were sampled from a man younger than 30 in good health.

This sequence joins TRBV5-6 and TRBJ2-7, with D possibly being TRBD1 or TRBD2 (6 bases each). This CDR3 is built from 17 residues. Germline loops: CDR1 SGHDT, CDR2 YYEEEE. Deletions cut 4 bases from V and 3 bases from J, with 23 bases between. CDR3 nucleotides: TGTGCCAGCAGCATGAAGTTGGAGGGGGGAAGGCTCTACGAGCAGTACTTC. Protein product: CASSMKLEGGRLYEQYF.

The chain is built from TRBV28 and TRBJ1-5, with a tentative D call TRBD1 (6 bases). V dropped 10 bases and J dropped 1 base, with 11 bases sitting between them. CDR3 size: 13 residues. CDR1 and CDR2 (germline): MDHEN, SYDVKM. CDR3 DNA: TGTGCCAACTCAGACAGGAGCAATCAGCCCCAGCATTTT. Translated, it gives CANSDRSNQPQHF.

The chain recombines TRBV19 with TRBJ1-4; the D is unclear. The CDR3 is 14 amino acids. Germline CDR1 LNHDA, CDR2 SQIVND (reference sequence). The germline V and J ends were trimmed by 5 bases and 0 bases, with 7 bases remaining between them. DNA for the CDR3: TGTGCCAGTAGTGCCCGGACAACTAATGAAAAACTGTTTTTT. Translated, it gives CASSARTTNEKLFF. The entire variable domain, with the rest obtained from reference TRBV19 and TRBJ1-4, is as follows: DGGITQSPKYLFRKEGQNVTLSCEQNLNHDAMYWYRQDPGQGLRLIYYSQIVNDFQKGDIAEGYSVSREKKESFPLTVTSAQKNPTAFYLCASSARTTNEKLFFGSGTQLSVL.